This T cell receptor (beta chain) originates from a study of cytomegalovirus exposure and HLA in healthy donors. Study-level points and caveats: In a later analysis, TCR beta V- and J-gene trimming showed a link to a missense DCLRE1C variant.

The study ran its PCR with 60 Vbeta and 13 Jbeta primers. TCRdb keeps only in-frame clones here, not all; method: immunoSEQ multiplex PCR. Of under 150,000 clones listed, around 80% are singletons. Losses at the gene ends were 5 bases for V and 6 bases for J; bases not matched to a gene: 14. The CDR3 has 16 residues. In germline, CDR1 is MNHEY, CDR2 SMNVEV (reference sequence). A word on this clone: Its specificity is unknown.

Material for sequencing was PBMCs. This rearrangement joins TRBV27 to TRBJ2-7; TRBD1 agrees at 9 bases. The sequence was obtained from a man aged 50-60 years in good health and CMV-seronegative. The CDR3 spells CASSHHFRTGAGEQYF. The DNA for the CDR3 is TGTGCCAGCAGTCATCATTTTAGGACAGGGGCGGGCGAGCAGTACTTC.